The 14 T cell receptor beta chains given below trace back to one sample, sequenced in a study of T cell repertoires in cytomegalovirus infection. TCRdb re-derived calls from the reads in MiXCR, one entry per CDR3 protein. This repertoire shows around 270,000 distinct CDR3 sequences, approximately 10% found once; its top ten account for about 16%. The source material was PBMCs. The receptors originated from a human donor in good health (CMV status not recorded). Some clones in this sample may be carry-over from other donors' samples.

This clonotype was seen ten or more times. The chain employs TRBV7-9 and TRBJ1-1, with D uncertain. The CDR3 sequence is 13 residues long. Germline V gene data show CDR1 as SEHNR and CDR2 as FQNEAQ (reference sequence). Trimming removed 5 bases from V and 7 bases from J, with 14 bases in between. CDR3 in DNA: TGTGCCAGCAGCCCCGGGTCGGCAAATGAAGCTTTCTTT. It is translated as CASSPGSANEAFF.

This clonotype was detected many times. This chain links TRBV9 with TRBJ2-3; D may be TRBD1 or TRBD2 (7 bases each). The V and J ends lost 4 bases and 4 bases respectively, with 13 bases between them. This CDR3 contains 14 residues. The germline gives CDR1 SGDLS, CDR2 YYNGEE. This chain's CDR3 is CASSPTGRADTQYF. As DNA, the CDR3 is TGTGCCAGCAGCCCGACAGGGAGGGCAGATACGCAGTATTTT.

Ten or more counts support this clonotype. The chain employs TRBV7-2 and TRBJ1-1; tentatively, D is TRBD1 (6 bases). From germline, CDR1 is SGHTA and CDR2 FQGNSA. The V gene lost 8 bases and the J gene lost 2 bases, with 18 bases spanning the gap. The CDR3 is made up of 15 amino acids. Here the CDR3 reads CASRYPGTQNTEAFF. Written as DNA, the CDR3 is TGTGCCAGCCGATACCCCGGGACACAAAACACTGAAGCTTTCTTT.

In this sample, this clonotype turned up many times. This chain connects TRBV4-3 to TRBJ2-7; TRBD1 matches at 7 bases. This CDR3 region has 15 residues. Losses at the gene ends were 5 bases for V and 2 bases for J; bases not matched to a gene: 9. Germline V gives CDR1 LGHNA, CDR2 YSLEER. DNA of the CDR3: TGCGCCAGCAGCTACGAGACAGGGATTACCTACGAGCAGTACTTC. It specifies CASSYETGITYEQYF.

This clonotype was counted at least ten times. This chain uses TRBV6-2 or TRBV6-3 with TRBJ1-1; D unresolved. The CDR3 runs to 14 residues. Between the trimmed V and J ends, which lost 5 bases and 1 base, there was a span of 11 bases. CDR1 is MNHEY, CDR2 SVGEGT, per germline. The DNA of the CDR3 is TGTGCCAGCAGTCTACTCCGACAGAACACTGAAGCTTTCTTT. Encoded protein: CASSLLRQNTEAFF.

This clonotype has just one count. With a much larger clone just one base away, this may be a read error. V is TRBV6-2 or TRBV6-3 and J is TRBJ1-5; D remains unclear. Germline CDR1 MNHEY, CDR2 SVGEGT. The length of the CDR3 is 14 residues. The CDR3: CANSYLTANQPQHF. The CDR3 nucleotides are TGTGCCAACAGTTACCTCACGGCCAATCAGCCCCAGCATTTT.

This clonotype was detected ten times or more. The chain couples TRBV7-2 to TRBJ1-1; D is unresolved. The CDR3 sequence is 15 residues long. Germline V lookup: CDR1 SGHTA, CDR2 FQGNSA. Deletions cut 1 base from V and 0 bases from J, with 9 bases between. The CDR3 DNA reads TGTGCCAGCAGCTTAGGTGCGGGAATGAACACTGAAGCTTTCTTT. Translated: CASSLGAGMNTEAFF.

This clonotype was picked up a small number of times. V is TRBV12-3 or TRBV12-4 and J is TRBJ1-3; tentatively, D is TRBD1 (6 bases). This CDR3 region has 13 residues. The ends were cut back, 6 bases at V and 6 bases at J, with 12 bases in the middle. CDR3 loop: CASRLGTLNTIYF. For the CDR3, the DNA is TGTGCCAGCAGACTCGGGACATTAAACACCATATATTTT.

CDR3: CASSGMASNGPIQYF. CDR3 bases: TGTGCCAGCAGTGGAATGGCGTCAAATGGGCCCATTCAGTACTTC. The chain combines TRBV2 with TRBJ2-4; no firm D call. This CDR3 contains 15 residues. Deletions cut 4 bases from V and 9 bases from J, with 19 bases between. Germline CDR1 is SNHLY and CDR2 is FYNNEI.

This clonotype was counted between two and nine times. V is TRBV6-1 and J is TRBJ1-3, with no clear D. The V gene's germline CDR1 is MNHNS and CDR2 SASEGT. V gave up 5 bases and J gave up 1 base, with 12 bases separating them. The CDR3 is made up of 15 amino acids. Here the CDR3 DNA reads TGTGCCAGCAGTTACTCGTCAGCGTCTGGAAACACCATATATTTT. Protein sequence: CASSYSSASGNTIYF.

This clonotype came up many times. CDR3 nucleotides: TGTGCCAGCAGTCCCCTTGCTAGCACAGATACGCAGTATTTT. Its protein product is CASSPLASTDTQYF. The rearrangement links TRBV28 to TRBJ2-3; D not certain. The CDR3 is 14 amino acids. Germline lookup yields CDR1 MDHEN and CDR2 SYDVKM. V dropped 5 bases and J dropped 0 bases, with 9 bases sitting between them.

The V call is TRBV4-1, the J call TRBJ1-1; D is uncertain. V shed 2 bases and J shed 1 base, with 8 bases lying between them. The CDR3 has 14 amino acids. Germline V gives CDR1 MGHRA, CDR2 YSYEKL. CDR3 sequence (DNA): TGCGCCAGCAGCCAAACGACGGAGAACACTGAAGCTTTCTTT. The encoded protein is CASSQTTENTEAFF.

V usage is TRBV29-1 and J usage is TRBJ2-1, with no clear D. The CDR3 runs 12 residues. V shed 4 bases and J shed 0 bases, with 4 bases lying between them. The germline V gene has CDR1 SQVTM and CDR2 ANQGSEA. This chain's CDR3 is CSVGGSYNEQFF. The CDR3 nucleotides read TGCAGCGTTGGGGGCTCCTACAATGAGCAGTTCTTC.

This clonotype was counted at least ten times. The chain combines TRBV12-3 or TRBV12-4 with TRBJ1-1, with a weak D call TRBD1 (6 bases). The V and J ends lost 2 bases and 11 bases respectively, with 9 bases between them. This CDR3 has 11 residues. In DNA form, the CDR3 reads TGTGCCAGCAGTTTAAGGGGGTGGGCTTTCTTT. As protein: CASSLRGWAFF.